The clone carrying this T cell receptor beta chain has at least ten counts. The germline gives CDR1 SGHTA, CDR2 FQGNSA. This CDR3 has 15 amino acids. Trimming at V came to 3 bases and at J to 7 bases, leaving 6 bases not matched to a gene. These data come from a study of T cell repertoires in cytomegalovirus infection. TCRdb processed the reads anew with MiXCR; each CDR3 protein has one entry. The sample has roughly 320,000 distinct CDR3 sequences, 9.6% seen once. Sequencing was done on a sample of PBMCs. This clonotype was obtained from a human donor in good health (CMV status not recorded). Some clones in this sample may be carry-over from other donors' samples. The J gene is TRBJ2-2, the V gene TRBV7-2, with TRBD2 matching 9 bases. The CDR3 nucleotides read TGTGCCAGCAGCTTTAGGGGACTAGCCGTCGGGGAGCTGTTTTTT. This sequence encodes CASSFRGLAVGELFF. The variable domain in full, completed from reference TRBV7-2 and TRBJ2-2, reads GAGVSQSPSNKVTEKGKDVELRCDPISGHTALYWYRQSLGQGLEFLIYFQGNSAPDKSGLPSDRFSAERTGGSVSTLTIQRTQQEDSAVYLCASSFRGLAVGELFFGEGSRLTVL.